What follows are 15 T cell receptor beta chains derived from one specimen sequenced in a study of cytomegalovirus exposure and HLA in healthy donors (dated by TCRdb to 2015 to 2018). The library came from the immunoSEQ multiplex PCR assay. For the multiplex PCR, a mixture combining 60 forward primers for TCR Vbeta segments and 13 reverse primers for TCR Jbeta segments was used. TCRdb carries this immuneACCESS record with in-frame sequences only. Its versions omit some clonotypes, under half of them owing to an unresolved V gene in the studies checked, with the rest unexplained. The sample contains approximately 140,000 clones, 73% of them found a single time. The ten largest clones capture approximately 15% of the sample. The sequencing sample was made of PBMCs. Receptors originate from a human donor in good health.

This clone has only a few counts. This rearrangement joins TRBV29-1 to TRBJ2-3, with TRBD2 identical over 10 bases. The CDR3 has 13 residues. With V trimmed by 1 base and J by 8 bases, 3 bases remained unmatched. Germline loops: CDR1 SQVTM, CDR2 ANQGSEA. The CDR3 reads CSVEASGSVTQYF. The DNA of the CDR3 is TGCAGCGTTGAAGCTAGCGGGAGTGTTACGCAGTATTTT.

This clone was seen a handful of times. The chain has TRBV9 and TRBJ2-3, with 8 positions matching TRBD2. This CDR3 is built from 17 residues. Germline V gene lookup returns CDR1 SGDLS and CDR2 YYNGEE. The trim removed 3 bases at V and 4 bases at J, leaving 13 bases unmatched. The CDR3: CASSAPVVAGISDTQYF. CDR3 DNA: TGTGCCAGCAGCGCCCCGGTAGTAGCGGGAATTTCAGATACGCAGTATTTT.

The V gene is TRBV21-1, the J gene TRBJ1-1; TRBD1, the D gene given by the table, was not confirmed from the DNA. TRBV21-1 is described as a pseudogene. CDR3 size: 14 residues. CDR3 amino acids: CASSKGDSYTEAFF. The DNA for the CDR3 is TGTGCCAGCAGCAAAGGGGACAGTTACACTGAAGCTTTCTTT.

This chain links TRBV21-1 with TRBJ2-1; the table's TRBD2 call for D was not verified on the DNA. TRBV21-1 is marked as a pseudogene. The CDR3 covers 16 residues. The CDR3 here is CASSTSSGRPYNEQFF. CDR3 in DNA: TGTGCCAGCAGCACCTCTAGCGGGAGACCCTACAATGAGCAGTTCTTC.

The J gene is TRBJ2-7, the V gene TRBV29-1; the match to TRBD2 covers 11 bases. Germline V gene data show CDR1 as SQVTM and CDR2 as ANQGSEA. V shed 5 bases, J shed 4 bases, and the junction held 13 bases outside the gene matches. This CDR3 spans 16 amino acids. The chain's CDR3 is CSVKLAGEQGDYEQYF. As DNA, the CDR3 is TGCAGCGTTAAACTAGCGGGAGAGCAAGGGGATTACGAGCAGTACTTC.

This chain joins TRBV5-1 and TRBJ2-3; D is possibly TRBD2 (6 bases). Trimming took off 0 bases at V and 0 bases at J, with 8 bases between the two ends. The CDR3 is 15 amino acids. The germline CDR1 and CDR2 sequences are SGHRS and YFSETQ. CDR3 in DNA: TGCGCCAGCAGCTTGGGACTAGATAGCACAGATACGCAGTATTTT. Its protein is CASSLGLDSTDTQYF. Full variable domain (missing parts from reference TRBV5-1 and TRBJ2-3): KAGVTQTPRYLIKTRGQQVTLSCSPISGHRSVSWYQQTPGQGLQFLFEYFSETQRNKGNFPGRFSGRQFSNSRSEMNVSTLELGDSALYLCASSLGLDSTDTQYFGPGTRLTVL.

J is TRBJ2-7 and V is TRBV27; the match to TRBD2 covers 11 bases. V dropped 5 bases and J dropped 7; count of bases not matched to a gene: 7. Per the germline V gene, CDR1 is MNHEY and CDR2 is SMNVEV (reference sequence). The CDR3 covers 14 residues. The CDR3 region has the DNA TGTGCCAGCAGTATAATGGCTAGCGGGGGGGAGCAGTACTTC. It is translated as CASSIMASGGEQYF.

The chain employs TRBV9 and TRBJ2-3; possible D gene TRBD1, 7 bases. The V end was cut by 0 bases, the J end by 6 bases, with 17 bases between. The germline V gene has CDR1 SGDLS and CDR2 YYNGEE. This CDR3 is 16 amino acids long. The CDR3 sequence is CASSVETGPAGDTQYF. CDR3 nucleotide sequence: TGTGCCAGCAGCGTAGAGACAGGGCCGGCGGGGGATACGCAGTATTTT.

The chain couples TRBV5-1 to TRBJ2-5; 7 bases are a match to TRBD1. The CDR3 extends over 16 amino acids. V shed 4 bases, J shed 5 bases, and the junction held 14 bases outside the gene matches. Germline CDR1 is SGHRS and CDR2 is YFSETQ. In DNA form, the CDR3 reads TGCGCCAGCAGCACCGGGACAGCAGATCCCGGCGAGACCCAGTACTTC. Its translation is CASSTGTADPGETQYF.

The J gene is TRBJ2-7, the V gene TRBV6-5; 10 bases are a match to TRBD1. J was trimmed by 2 bases and V by 2 bases; bases with no gene match: 3. Germline lookup yields CDR1 MNHEY and CDR2 SVGAGI. The CDR3 covers 15 residues. DNA for the CDR3: TGTGCCAGCAGTTACGAAGGACAGGGGGCCTACGAGCAGTACTTC. This codes for CASSYEGQGAYEQYF.

In this sample, this clone turned up a few times. The V call is TRBV5-6, the J call TRBJ1-5, with a possible D match to TRBD1 (5 bases). In germline, CDR1 is SGHDT, CDR2 YYEEEE. The V end lost 5 bases, the J end lost 0 bases, and 12 bases lay between the germline ends. This CDR3 is built from 15 residues. DNA for the CDR3: TGTGCCAGCAGTTTACAGGTTTATAGCAATCAGCCCCAGCATTTT. As protein: CASSLQVYSNQPQHF. The whole variable domain, filled in from reference TRBV5-6 and TRBJ1-5, reads DAGVTQSPTHLIKTRGQQVTLRCSPKSGHDTVSWYQQALGQGPQFIFQYYEEEERQRGNFPDRFSGHQFPNYSSELNVNALLLGDSALYLCASSLQVYSNQPQHFGDGTRLSIL.

V usage is TRBV28 and J usage is TRBJ1-6, with 8 bases that match TRBD1. Germline trimming cut 8 bases from V and 10 bases from J; bases unmatched to any gene: 10. The CDR3 loop spans 14 amino acids. Germline assignment: CDR1 MDHEN and CDR2 SYDVKM. In DNA, the CDR3 is TGTGCCAGCCTACCCGGGACAGGTCTATCACCCCTCCACTTT. It is translated as CASLPGTGLSPLHF.

V and J are TRBV1 and TRBJ2-5; the table names TRBD2, a call not compared with the DNA. TRBV1 is annotated as a pseudogene. The CDR3 runs 13 residues. The CDR3 DNA is TGCGACCTTAGCGGGGGGGCCGTGGAGACCCAGTACTTC. Translating it yields CDLSGGAVETQYF.

The CDR3 reads CASSLVAGAGNTIYF. CDR3 coding DNA: TGCGCCAGCAGCTTGGTAGCCGGAGCTGGAAACACCATATATTTT. This rearrangement joins TRBV5-1 to TRBJ1-3, with D unclear. V was shortened by 0 bases and J by 2 bases, with 9 bases between the two germline ends. Germline CDR1 is SGHRS and CDR2 is YFSETQ. The CDR3 is made up of 15 amino acids.

The V call is TRBV27, the J call TRBJ2-1; TRBD1 aligns across 8 bases. V was clipped by 10 bases and J by 4 bases; unmatched bases: 6. The CDR3 has 13 residues. Germline-derived CDR1 and CDR2 are MNHEY and SMNVEV (reference sequence). CDR3 nucleotides: TGTGCCACCAGGACAGGGAAGTACAATGAGCAGTTCTTC. Translating it yields CATRTGKYNEQFF.